The 28 T cell receptor beta chains listed next were all sequenced from one sample in a study of monozygotic twins with inflammatory bowel disease. TCRdb re-called the 5' RACE reads and catalogs CDR3 proteins one per entry, DNA excluded. Seen in this sample are around 450,000 distinct CDR3 sequences; the ten most common clones hold approximately 2.4%. The sample taken for sequencing was blood. The receptors originated from a human donor with ulcerative colitis or Crohn's disease, or a healthy co-twin of an affected twin (not recorded which).

The V call is TRBV5-1, the J call TRBJ2-2; TCRdb's D call, TRBD1, is unchecked because there is no DNA. CDR3 length: 17 residues. The germline V gene encodes CDR1 SGHRS and CDR2 YFSETQ. The CDR3 here is CASSLSPGTGIAGELFF. Complete variable domain (other parts from reference TRBV5-1 and TRBJ2-2): KAGVTQTPRYLIKTRGQQVTLSCSPISGHRSVSWYQQTPGQGLQFLFEYFSETQRNKGNFPGRFSGRQFSNSRSEMNVSTLELGDSALYLCASSLSPGTGIAGELFFGEGSRLTVL.

The V and J genes are TRBV7-2 and TRBJ1-6; TCRdb's assignment of TRBD1 cannot be checked, as there is no DNA. The CDR3 totals 15 residues. Germline loops: CDR1 SGHTA, CDR2 FQGNSA. CDR3 sequence reads: CASSLGPVPNSPLHF.

The J gene is TRBJ1-2, the V gene TRBV7-2. CDR1 and CDR2 (germline): SGHTA, FQGNSA. This CDR3 contains 12 residues. The CDR3: CASSSLGYGYTF.

The chain is built from TRBV6-1 and TRBJ1-5; TCRdb selects TRBD1, and the lack of DNA leaves this call unchecked. The germline V gene has CDR1 MNHNS and CDR2 SASEGT. This CDR3 comprises 16 residues. CDR3 residues: CASSESPRTGSQPQHF.

The J gene is TRBJ2-3, the V gene TRBV6-5; TCRdb names TRBD1, which stays unverified in the absence of DNA. The length of the CDR3 is 15 residues. Per germline, CDR1 MNHEY and CDR2 SVGAGI. The CDR3 sequence: CASSYSEGVADTQYF.

The genes are TRBV7-3 and TRBJ2-5; as DNA is missing, the TRBD1 call by TCRdb cannot be tested. Germline-derived CDR1 and CDR2 are SGHTA and FQGTGA. The CDR3 runs to 15 residues. The CDR3: CASSLDRSARETQYF.

The rearrangement joins TRBV24-1 to TRBJ2-7; with no DNA, the TCRdb D assignment of TRBD2 cannot be verified. The CDR3 runs 12 residues. The V gene's germline CDR1 is KGHDR and CDR2 SFDVKD. The CDR3 loop is CATSDFRGEQYF.

The chain employs TRBV18 and TRBJ1-1. The length of the CDR3 is 16 residues. Germline V CDR1 and CDR2: KGHSH, LQKENI. The CDR3 is CASSLYLQEMNTEAFF.

This rearrangement joins TRBV3-1 to TRBJ1-2; TCRdb designates TRBD1, a call that cannot be tested without DNA. The CDR3 runs 14 residues. The germline gives CDR1 LGHDT, CDR2 YNNKEL (reference sequence). This CDR3 reads CASSPAGDVYGYTF.

The V call is TRBV7-6, the J call TRBJ1-2; TCRdb lists TRBD1, though no DNA is available to test this call. The CDR3 runs to 15 residues. CDR1 is SGHVS and CDR2 is FNYEAQ in the germline V gene. CDR3: CASSPTGDDSYGYTF. The full variable domain, rest sourced from reference TRBV7-6 and TRBJ1-2, is GAGVSQSPRYKVTKRGQDVALRCDPISGHVSLYWYRQALGQGPEFLTYFNYEAQQDKSGLPNDRFSAERPEGSISTLTIQRTEQRDSAMYRCASSPTGDDSYGYTFGSGTRLTVV.

V and J are TRBV19 and TRBJ2-7; TCRdb picks TRBD1, but there is no DNA to check that call. CDR1 LNHDA and CDR2 SQIVND come from the germline V gene (reference sequence). The CDR3 totals 11 residues. The CDR3 here is CASRDGYEQYF.

The rearrangement joins TRBV20-1 to TRBJ2-2; TCRdb lists TRBD1, though no DNA is available to test this call. Germline V gene lookup returns CDR1 DFQATT and CDR2 SNEGSKA (reference sequence). The CDR3 runs to 15 residues. The chain's CDR3 is CSAREAGAYTGELFF.

This chain uses TRBV5-1 with TRBJ2-2; the D call of TRBD1 rests on TCRdb alone, since no DNA is present to check it. Germline V lookup: CDR1 SGHRS, CDR2 YFSETQ. This CDR3 has 16 amino acids. This chain's CDR3 is CASSSDSGTYTGELFF.

The chain uses TRBV7-9 and TRBJ2-3; without DNA, the TCRdb call of TRBD1 cannot be checked. CDR1 is SEHNR, CDR2 FQNEAQ, per germline (reference sequence). The CDR3 has 15 amino acids. The CDR3 here is CASRSPYQGPDTQYF. The variable domain in full, with the rest retrieved from reference TRBV7-9 and TRBJ2-3, is DTGVSQNPRHKITKRGQNVTFRCDPISEHNRLYWYRQTLGQGPEFLTYFQNEAQLEKSRLLSDRFSAERPKGSFSTLEIQRTEQGDSAMYLCASRSPYQGPDTQYFGPGTRLTVL.

The chain recombines TRBV5-1 with TRBJ1-1; TCRdb gives TRBD1 as the D gene, but with no DNA this cannot be confirmed. The germline V gene encodes CDR1 SGHRS and CDR2 YFSETQ. This CDR3 comprises 13 residues. The CDR3 spells CASSPVGGAEAFF.

The CDR3 is CSFQGSETQYF. J is TRBJ2-5 and V is TRBV20-1; TCRdb outputs TRBD1, but without DNA this stays unchecked. Germline V gene sequence: CDR1 DFQATT, CDR2 SNEGSKA (reference sequence). The CDR3 is 11 amino acids.

This chain links TRBV27 with TRBJ1-6; TCRdb proposes TRBD1, but this gene call is untestable without DNA. CDR1 is MNHEY and CDR2 is SMNVEV in the germline V gene (reference sequence). The CDR3 runs 17 residues. The CDR3 here is CASSLLGTGGSGPKLHF.

The chain combines TRBV28 with TRBJ2-2. The CDR3 runs 13 residues. Germline V lookup: CDR1 MDHEN, CDR2 SYDVKM. This CDR3 reads CASQDGVTGELFF.

This chain joins TRBV19 and TRBJ2-6; TCRdb reports TRBD1, a call that lacks DNA to check it against. In germline, CDR1 is LNHDA, CDR2 SQIVND (reference sequence). The CDR3 is 15 amino acids. The chain's CDR3 is CASSPLDDGANVLTF.

This chain links TRBV21-1 with TRBJ2-2; TCRdb outputs TRBD2, but without DNA this stays unchecked. TRBV21-1 is termed a pseudogene. CDR3 length: 15 amino acids. The CDR3 loop reads CASSTRRTRSGELSF.

The chain has TRBV29-1 and TRBJ1-6; without DNA, the TCRdb call of TRBD1 cannot be checked. The CDR3 has 13 residues. The germline V gene encodes CDR1 SQVTM and CDR2 ANQGSEA. CDR3 protein: CSVIDSYNSPLHF.

CDR3 residues: CASSVTSISDEQFF. This chain joins TRBV12-3 or TRBV12-4 and TRBJ2-1; absent DNA, TCRdb's TRBD2 call cannot be checked. This CDR3 is 14 amino acids long.

V gene TRBV6-5 combines with J gene TRBJ1-4; TCRdb returns TRBD1, unconfirmable since there is no DNA. The germline gives CDR1 MNHEY, CDR2 SVGAGI. CDR3 length: 15 amino acids. CDR3 sequence: CASSYNRQGREKLFF.

This chain connects TRBV6-1 to TRBJ2-4. Per germline, CDR1 MNHNS and CDR2 SASEGT. The CDR3 covers 17 residues. CDR3 sequence reads: CASSEGMSRGPKNIQYF.

CDR3 region: CASSTYDRATEAFF. The J gene is TRBJ1-1, the V gene TRBV11-2; TCRdb's D call of TRBD1 is untestable without DNA. Germline V gives CDR1 SGHAT, CDR2 FQNNGV. This CDR3 region has 14 residues.

The V and J genes are TRBV12-3 or TRBV12-4 and TRBJ1-1; with no DNA, the TCRdb D assignment of TRBD1 cannot be verified. The CDR3 length is 14 residues. This CDR3 is CASRREGGNTEAFF.

The chain links TRBV18 to TRBJ1-1. This CDR3 has 15 residues. Germline lookup yields CDR1 KGHSH and CDR2 LQKENI. CDR3 in amino acids: CASSPLGTQNTEAFF.

The rearrangement uses TRBV24-1 and TRBJ2-1; TCRdb calls TRBD2, which cannot be checked without DNA. Germline CDR1 is KGHDR and CDR2 is SFDVKD. The CDR3 is made up of 17 amino acids. The CDR3 sequence is CATSDLLAGGLYNEQFF.